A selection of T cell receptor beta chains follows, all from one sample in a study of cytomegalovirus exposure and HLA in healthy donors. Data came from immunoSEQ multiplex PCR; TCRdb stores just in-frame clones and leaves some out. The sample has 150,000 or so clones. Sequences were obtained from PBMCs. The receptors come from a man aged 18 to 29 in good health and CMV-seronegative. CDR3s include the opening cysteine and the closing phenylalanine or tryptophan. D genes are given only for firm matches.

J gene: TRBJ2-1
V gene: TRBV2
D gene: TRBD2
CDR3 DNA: TGTGCCAGCAGTGAAGCTTCGGGACTAGCGGGAGGAAATGAGCAGTTCTTC
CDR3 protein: CASSEASGLAGGNEQFF

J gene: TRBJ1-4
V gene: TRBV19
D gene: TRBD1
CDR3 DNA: TGTGCCAGTAGTGTAACAGGGGCCTTTAATGAAAAACTGTTTTTT
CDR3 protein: CASSVTGAFNEKLFF

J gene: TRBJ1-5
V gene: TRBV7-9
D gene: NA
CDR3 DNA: TGTGCCAGCAGCTCCACGGGTCAGGGAGGGGGTAGCAATCAGCCCCAGCATTTT
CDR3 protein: CASSSTGQGGGSNQPQHF

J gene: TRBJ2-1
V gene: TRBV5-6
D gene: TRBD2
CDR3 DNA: TGTGCCAGCAGCCCAACGGGACTAGCGGGCGGTGGTCGGTTCTTC
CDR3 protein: CASSPTGLAGGGRFF

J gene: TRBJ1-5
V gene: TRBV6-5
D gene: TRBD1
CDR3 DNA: TGTGCCAGCAGCCACGACAGGGCGGATCAGCCCCAGCATTTT
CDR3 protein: CASSHDRADQPQHF

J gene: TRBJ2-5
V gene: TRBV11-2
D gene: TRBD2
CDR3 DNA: TGTGCCAGCAGCTTAGATCCCCTAGCGGGGGGGGCCATTCAAGAGACCCAGTACTTC
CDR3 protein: CASSLDPLAGGAIQETQYF

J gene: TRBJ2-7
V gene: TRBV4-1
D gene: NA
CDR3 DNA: TGCGCCAGCAGCCTTCTTCCCCAGGGTAGCTCTTTGTACGAGCAGTACTTC
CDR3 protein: CASSLLPQGSSLYEQYF

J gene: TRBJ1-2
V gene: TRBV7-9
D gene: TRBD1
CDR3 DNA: TGTGCCAGCAGCCCTCAGACAGGGTTTGGCTACACCTTC
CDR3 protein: CASSPQTGFGYTF

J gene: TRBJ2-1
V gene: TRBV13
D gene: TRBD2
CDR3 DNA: TGTGCCAGCAGCTCCCCCTTGACTAGCGGGGGGGCGGGTGAGCAGTTCTTC
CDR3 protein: CASSSPLTSGGAGEQFF

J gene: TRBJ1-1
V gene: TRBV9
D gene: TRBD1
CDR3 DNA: TGTGCCAGCAGCGCCCCTAAAGGGGGCGCGCGTACTGAAGCTTTCTTT
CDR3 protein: CASSAPKGGARTEAFF

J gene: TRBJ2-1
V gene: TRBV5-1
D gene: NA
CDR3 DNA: TGCGCCAGCAGCGTAGGGTCCTATGAGGGTGGTGAGCAGTTCTTC
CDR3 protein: CASSVGSYEGGEQFF

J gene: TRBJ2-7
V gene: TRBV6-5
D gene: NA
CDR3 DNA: TGTGCCAGCAAAAACAATCCGACAGCTTCCGACGAGCAGTACTTC
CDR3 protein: CASKNNPTASDEQYF

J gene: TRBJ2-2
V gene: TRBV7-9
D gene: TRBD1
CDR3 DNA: TGTGCCAGCAACGGACAGGGTCGCCCCAGGGAGCTGTTTTTT
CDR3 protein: CASNGQGRPRELFF

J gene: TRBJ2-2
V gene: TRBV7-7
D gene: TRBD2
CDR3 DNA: TGTGCCAGCAGCCCCCGACGGCGGGGGGGGTCCGGGGAGCTGTTTTTT
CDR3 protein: CASSPRRRGGSGELFF

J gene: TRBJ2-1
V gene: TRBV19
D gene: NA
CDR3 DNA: TGTGCCGCCAGCGAGGCGAGCTACAATGAGCAGTTCTTC
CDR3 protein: CAASEASYNEQFF

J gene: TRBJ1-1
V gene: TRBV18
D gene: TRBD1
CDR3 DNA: TGTGCCAGCTCACAGTTCGACAGGGGGATGAACACTGAAGCTTTCTTT
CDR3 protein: CASSQFDRGMNTEAFF

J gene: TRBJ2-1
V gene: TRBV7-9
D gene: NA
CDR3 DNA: TGTGCCAGCAGCTTAGCTGGCGGTTACAATGAGCAGTTCTTC
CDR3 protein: CASSLAGGYNEQFF

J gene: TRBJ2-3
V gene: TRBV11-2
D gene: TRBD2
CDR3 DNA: TGTGCCAGCAGCCCCCGGACTAGCGGGTACTCGGCAGATACGCAGTATTTT
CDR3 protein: CASSPRTSGYSADTQYF

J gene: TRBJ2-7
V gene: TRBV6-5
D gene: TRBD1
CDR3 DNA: TGTGCCAGCAGTTACTCTCCTGGGACAGCCTACGAGCAGTACTTC
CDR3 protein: CASSYSPGTAYEQYF

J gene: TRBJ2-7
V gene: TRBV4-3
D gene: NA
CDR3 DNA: TGCGCCAGCAGCCCTACAGGGAACTACGAGCAGTACTTC
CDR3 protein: CASSPTGNYEQYF

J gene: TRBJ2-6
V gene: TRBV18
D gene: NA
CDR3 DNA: TGTGCCAGCTCACCACTTGATTGGCGGTCTGGGGCCAACGTCCTGACTTTC
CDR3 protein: CASSPLDWRSGANVLTF

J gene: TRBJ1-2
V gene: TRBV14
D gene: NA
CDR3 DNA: TGTGCCAGCAGCCAAGAACCCTACCCGAGAGGGAACTATGGCTACACCTTC
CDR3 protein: CASSQEPYPRGNYGYTF

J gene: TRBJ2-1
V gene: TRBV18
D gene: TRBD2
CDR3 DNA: TGTGCCAGCTCACCTTCGCGGGAGGCTCCGCGGGGTGAGCAGTTCTTC
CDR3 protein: CASSPSREAPRGEQFF

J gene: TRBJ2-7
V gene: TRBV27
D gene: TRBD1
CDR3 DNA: TGTGCCAGCAGGACAGGGTCCCACGAGCAGTACTTC
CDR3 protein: CASRTGSHEQYF

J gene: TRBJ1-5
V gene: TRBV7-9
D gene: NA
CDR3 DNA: TGTGCCAGCAGCTCGCCCGAGGGTATGGGTTTCGGTAATCAGCCCCAGCATTTT
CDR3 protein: CASSSPEGMGFGNQPQHF

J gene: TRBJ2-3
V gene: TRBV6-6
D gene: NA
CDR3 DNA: TGTGCCAGCAGTTTTAGCGGCTACACAGATACGCAGTATTTT
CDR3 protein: CASSFSGYTDTQYF

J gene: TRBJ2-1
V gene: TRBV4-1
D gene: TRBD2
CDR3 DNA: TGCGCCAGCAGCCAGCCTCCGGGACTAGTGACCTACAATGAGCAGTTCTTC
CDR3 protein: CASSQPPGLVTYNEQFF

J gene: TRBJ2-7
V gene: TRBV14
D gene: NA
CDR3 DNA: TGTGCCAGCAGCAAGGGCAGGGGCCCGCAACACGAGCAGTACTTC
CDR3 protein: CASSKGRGPQHEQYF

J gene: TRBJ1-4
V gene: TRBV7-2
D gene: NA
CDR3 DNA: TGTGCCAGCAGCGGTTACGGTTCAACTAATGAAAAACTGTTTTTT
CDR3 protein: CASSGYGSTNEKLFF

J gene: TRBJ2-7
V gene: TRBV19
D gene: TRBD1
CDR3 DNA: TGTGCCTGCTCCCCGGGACAGTCGGGCGAGCAGTACTTC
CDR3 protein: CACSPGQSGEQYF

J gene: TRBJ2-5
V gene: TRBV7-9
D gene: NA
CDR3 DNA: TGTGCCAGCAGCTTAGCGGGGACACAAGAGACCCAGTACTTC
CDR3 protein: CASSLAGTQETQYF

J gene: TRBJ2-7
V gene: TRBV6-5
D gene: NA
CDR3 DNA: TGTGCCAGCAGTTACACTAAACAGGGTTCAACCTACGAGCAGTACTTC
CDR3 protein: CASSYTKQGSTYEQYF

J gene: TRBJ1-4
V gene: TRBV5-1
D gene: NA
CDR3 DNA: TGCGCCAGCAGCTTAGGAAAGGGGAATGAAAAACTGTTTTTT
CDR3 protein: CASSLGKGNEKLFF

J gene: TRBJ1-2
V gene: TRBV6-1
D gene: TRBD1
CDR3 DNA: TGTGCCAGCACGGCAGGGGGTTCTGGCTACACCTTC
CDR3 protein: CASTAGGSGYTF

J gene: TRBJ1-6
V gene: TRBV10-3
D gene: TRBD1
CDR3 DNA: TGTGCCGCCACCGGGACAGAGGATTCACCCCTCCACTTT
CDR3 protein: CAATGTEDSPLHF

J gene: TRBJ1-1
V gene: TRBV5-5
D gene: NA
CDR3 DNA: TGTGCCAGCAGCTTGTTCGGGGCAGGGAGGGCTGAAGCTTTCTTT
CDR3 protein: CASSLFGAGRAEAFF

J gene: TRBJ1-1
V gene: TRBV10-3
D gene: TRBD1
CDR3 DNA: TGTGCCATCAGTGAGGATACCCCAGGGGGCCCTGAAGCTTTCTTT
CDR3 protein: CAISEDTPGGPEAFF

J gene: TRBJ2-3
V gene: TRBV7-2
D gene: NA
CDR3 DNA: TGTGCCAGCAGCGGTACACAGGATACGCAGTATTTT
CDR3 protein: CASSGTQDTQYF

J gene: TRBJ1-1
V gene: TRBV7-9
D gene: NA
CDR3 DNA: TGTGCCAGCAGCTTAGGGGCTGGGTTTGGCACTGAAGCTTTCTTT
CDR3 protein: CASSLGAGFGTEAFF

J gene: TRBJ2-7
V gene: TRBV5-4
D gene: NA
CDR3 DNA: TGTGCCAGCAGCTTGGGCCAGGGCCACGAGCAGTACTTC
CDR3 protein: CASSLGQGHEQYF

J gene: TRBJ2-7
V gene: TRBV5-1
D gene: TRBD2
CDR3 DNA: TGCGCCAGCAGCCGGGTAGCGGGGGGGATGAACGAGCAGTACTTC
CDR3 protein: CASSRVAGGMNEQYF

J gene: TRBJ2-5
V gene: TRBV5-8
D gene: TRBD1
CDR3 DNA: TGTGCCAGCAGCTTGGCCTCGGGGACAGGGTGGGAGACCCAGTACTTC
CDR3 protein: CASSLASGTGWETQYF

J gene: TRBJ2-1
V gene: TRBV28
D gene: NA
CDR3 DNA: TGTGCCAGCAGTTTATTTCAGGTCTCCGCTGAGCAGTTCTTC
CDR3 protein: CASSLFQVSAEQFF

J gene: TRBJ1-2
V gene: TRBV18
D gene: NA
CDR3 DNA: TGTGCCAGCTCTGCCGGGACAAACTATGGCTACACCTTC
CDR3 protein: CASSAGTNYGYTF

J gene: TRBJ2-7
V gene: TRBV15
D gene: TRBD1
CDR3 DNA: TGTGCCACCAGTAAATTCTCGACAGGGATTCGATCCGAGCAGTACTTC
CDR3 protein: CATSKFSTGIRSEQYF

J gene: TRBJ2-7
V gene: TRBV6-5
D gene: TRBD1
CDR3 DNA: TGTGCCAGCAGTTTCAGGCAGGGGGCCCACGAGCAGTACTTC
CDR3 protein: CASSFRQGAHEQYF